This TCR beta chain is from a study of blood T cell repertoires in COVID-19. The wider study: Sample material is recorded as cDNA or gDNA derived from T cells, B-cell-depleted T cells, or PBMCs.

TCRdb's copy holds only in-frame clones and misses some; the assay was immunoSEQ multiplex PCR. The repertoire consists of 130,000 to 150,000 clones, with roughly 89% occurring once and the leading ten covering over 0.8%. The receptor's source is a woman in her forties or fifties with acute or convalescent COVID-19. Sequencing was carried out using peripheral blood.

The CDR3 nucleotides are TGTGCCAGCAGTGTGAGGAGGGACGGGGGTAATACCGGGGAGCTGTTTTTT. It specifies CASSVRRDGGNTGELFF. J is TRBJ2-2 and V is TRBV6-1; TRBD2 is a possible D gene (6 bases). CDR1 MNHNS and CDR2 SASEGT come from the germline V gene. This CDR3 is built from 17 residues. V shed 4 bases and J shed 5 bases, with 20 bases lying between them.